Listed below are T cell receptor beta chains from one sample, sequenced in a study of shared clonotypes between healthy human individuals. Clones were read by immunoSEQ multiplex PCR, and TCRdb kept only the in-frame ones, dropping some. Of over 850,000 clones listed, approximately 78% were seen once; the top ten hold 0.55% to 0.7%. The specimen was memory CD4+ T cells from PBMCs. Source of these receptors: a man aged 18 to 35 in good health. Some clones in this sample may be carry-over from other donors' samples. CDR3s include the opening cysteine and the closing phenylalanine or tryptophan. The D gene is left open where the match is weak. The size entry is marked missing in some rows and otherwise reads once, few, many or a size class.

CDR3aa,CDR3nt,v_gene,j_gene,len,d_gene,abundance
CASSLVRADTQYF,TGTGCCAGCAGCTTAGTTCGCGCAGATACGCAGTATTTT,TRBV7-9,TRBJ2-3,13,.,.
CAWRGTSGGTYNEQFF,TGTGCCTGGAGAGGTACTAGCGGGGGAACCTACAATGAGCAGTTCTTC,TRBV30,TRBJ2-1,16,TRBD2,.
CSVEIAGGPSEQYF,TGCAGCGTTGAGATAGCGGGAGGGCCTTCCGAGCAGTACTTC,TRBV29-1,TRBJ2-7,14,TRBD2,.
CASSLLVSGTEAFF,TGTGCCAGCAGCTTGTTGGTATCGGGCACTGAAGCTTTCTTT,TRBV5-5,TRBJ1-1,14,.,.
CASSAGQGGWANYGYTF,TGTGCCAGCAGCGCAGGACAGGGAGGTTGGGCTAACTATGGCTACACCTTC,TRBV5-4,TRBJ1-2,17,TRBD1,.
CSASDREGYTF,TGCAGTGCATCGGACAGGGAGGGCTACACCTTC,TRBV20-1,TRBJ1-2,11,TRBD1,.
CASSEIAGQNEQFF,TGCGCCAGCAGTGAAATAGCGGGTCAGAATGAGCAGTTCTTC,TRBV10-1,TRBJ2-1,14,TRBD2,.
CATSRDTVAGEQYF,TGTGCCACCAGCAGAGATACAGTGGCCGGGGAGCAGTACTTC,TRBV15,TRBJ2-7,14,.,.
CASIPSAGGGDTQYF,TGTGCCAGCATCCCCTCAGCGGGAGGAGGGGATACGCAGTATTTT,TRBV28,TRBJ2-3,15,TRBD2,.
CASSSGLYNEQFF,TGTGCCAGCAGCTCGGGACTTTACAATGAGCAGTTCTTC,TRBV27,TRBJ2-1,13,.,.
CASSPPGQGGGQPQHF,TGTGCCAGCAGCCCCCCGGGACAGGGAGGAGGTCAGCCCCAGCATTTT,TRBV28,TRBJ1-5,16,TRBD1,.
CASRFRVTDTQYF,TGTGCCAGCAGGTTCAGAGTCACAGATACGCAGTATTTT,TRBV7-2,TRBJ2-3,13,.,.
CAWGGQSSGANVLTF,TGTGCCTGGGGGGGACAATCCTCTGGGGCCAACGTCCTGACTTTC,TRBV30,TRBJ2-6,15,.,.
CASSSLAGGYEQFF,TGTGCCAGCAGCTCTTTAGCGGGGGGGTACGAGCAGTTCTTC,TRBV11-2,TRBJ2-1,14,TRBD2,.
CASHQGGTYEQYF,TGCGCCAGCCACCAGGGGGGCACCTACGAGCAGTACTTC,TRBV5-1,TRBJ2-7,13,.,.
CASTRGPTVHF,TGTGCCAGCACAAGAGGACCGACGGTGCACTTC,TRBV2,TRBJ1-2,11,.,.
CATSSRAGGPGEQFF,TGTGCCACCAGCTCCCGAGCGGGAGGGCCTGGGGAGCAGTTCTTC,TRBV15,TRBJ2-1,15,TRBD2,.
CASGLVMAGGPVIGELFF,TGTGCTAGTGGTTTGGTCATGGCGGGAGGGCCGGTAATCGGGGAGCTGTTTTTT,TRBV12-5,TRBJ2-2,18,TRBD2,few
CASSTGTEGYEQYF,TGCGCCAGCAGCACGGGGACAGAAGGGTACGAGCAGTACTTC,TRBV5-1,TRBJ2-7,14,TRBD1,.
CASSGDRGETQYF,TGTGCCAGCAGCGGGGACAGGGGAGAGACCCAGTACTTC,TRBV11-3,TRBJ2-5,13,TRBD1,.
CASSRKGPGEYF,TGTGCCAGCAGTCGAAAGGGACCCGGGGAGTATTTT,TRBV28,TRBJ2-3,12,.,.
CAVRRTANYGYTF,TGTGCCGTCCGAAGGACGGCTAACTATGGCTACACCTTC,TRBV6-5,TRBJ1-2,13,.,.
CASSSHRTAEAFF,TGTGCCAGCAGTTCTCACCGGACAGCAGAAGCTTTCTTT,TRBV28,TRBJ1-1,13,.,.
CASSLGQGRTNEKLFF,TGCGCCAGCAGCTTAGGACAGGGAAGGACTAATGAAAAACTGTTTTTT,TRBV5-1,TRBJ1-4,16,TRBD1,.
CASSVTGRETQYF,TGTGCCAGCAGCGTGACAGGGAGAGAGACCCAGTACTTC,TRBV7-9,TRBJ2-5,13,TRBD1,.
CASSHLRGDYGYTF,TGTGCCAGCAGCCACCTCAGGGGGGACTATGGCTACACCTTC,TRBV6-1,TRBJ1-2,14,TRBD1,.
CASTPQLDGEAFF,TGTGCCAGCACCCCGCAACTGGACGGTGAAGCTTTCTTT,TRBV28,TRBJ1-1,13,.,once
CAISVGTSGTGETQYF,TGTGCCATCAGTGTGGGGACTAGCGGGACTGGGGAGACCCAGTACTTC,TRBV10-3,TRBJ2-5,16,TRBD2,few
CTSSQGGTDTQYF,TGCACCAGCAGCCAAGGGGGAACAGATACGCAGTATTTT,TRBV1,TRBJ2-3,13,.,many
CASRLNPQRDEQFF,TGTGCCAGCAGACTAAACCCCCAGAGGGATGAGCAGTTCTTC,TRBV11-2,TRBJ2-1,14,.,.
CASSLVGTGGVGSGYTF,TGTGCCAGCAGTTTAGTTGGGACAGGGGGCGTTGGGAGCGGCTACACCTTC,TRBV28,TRBJ1-2,17,TRBD1,.
CASSSSSGAGNEKLFF,TGTGCCAGCAGCTCCTCTTCAGGGGCCGGTAATGAAAAACTGTTTTTT,TRBV7-2,TRBJ1-4,16,.,.
CASSRARGRETQYF,TGTGCCAGCTCACGTGCCCGAGGGCGAGAGACCCAGTACTTC,TRBV18,TRBJ2-5,14,.,.
CASSLVGVPDTQYF,TGTGCCAGCAGCTTAGTGGGGGTCCCAGATACGCAGTATTTT,TRBV11-2,TRBJ2-3,14,.,.
CASNLQGTYEQYF,TGTGCCAGCAACTTACAGGGAACCTACGAGCAGTACTTC,TRBV7-2,TRBJ2-7,13,.,.
CASSGATGVTIYEQYF,TGTGCCAGCAGTGGGGCGACAGGCGTTACGATCTACGAGCAGTACTTC,TRBV6-1,TRBJ2-7,16,.,.
CASSLVTAQGNGYTF,TGTGCCAGCAGCTTGGTAACGGCACAGGGAAATGGCTACACCTTC,TRBV5-5,TRBJ1-2,15,.,.
CAWSVPGALHF,TGTGCCTGGAGTGTACCGGGGGCCCTCCACTTT,TRBV30,TRBJ1-6,11,.,once
CASSVDGGTTDTQYF,TGTGCCAGCAGCGTAGATGGGGGGACCACAGATACGCAGTATTTT,TRBV9,TRBJ2-3,15,.,.
CASSKTGSYNEQFF,TGTGCCAGCTCCAAGACAGGCTCCTACAATGAGCAGTTCTTC,TRBV18,TRBJ2-1,14,.,.
CASSFGLLNTGELFF,TGTGCCAGCAGCTTCGGACTCCTGAACACCGGGGAGCTGTTTTTT,TRBV7-8,TRBJ2-2,15,.,.
CASRGQGTDTQYF,TGTGCCAGCAGGGGACAGGGCACAGATACGCAGTATTTT,TRBV28,TRBJ2-3,13,TRBD1,.
CASSVHYGEQFF,TGTGCCAGCAGCGTCCACTACGGTGAGCAGTTCTTC,TRBV9,TRBJ2-1,12,.,once
CASSPGTGELFF,TGCGCCAGCAGCCCAGGCACCGGGGAGCTGTTTTTT,TRBV5-1,TRBJ2-2,12,.,.
CASSLELGGAYF,TGTGCCAGCAGCTTGGAATTAGGCGGAGCCTACTTC,TRBV5-4,TRBJ2-7,12,.,.